A selection of T cell receptor beta chains follows, all from one sample in a study of T cells in Graves' hyperthyroidism and ophthalmopathy. One entry per CDR3 protein results from TCRdb running MiXCR on the multiplex PCR reads. The sample gives 480,000 or so distinct CDR3 sequences, about 46% of which show up once; about two fifths is in the top ten. The sample consisted of peripheral blood or thyroid tissue (not recorded which). The receptors come from an adult woman with Graves' disease, either hyperthyroidism or ophthalmopathy (not recorded which). CDR3s leave out the opening cysteine and the closing phenylalanine or tryptophan. The order of the fields is V gene, CDR3 length, clone size, J gene, CDR3 protein. Clone size is given for some rows only: seen once, a few or many times, or a class if the clone is expanded.

V: TRBV12-3/TRBV12-4
length: 13
size: .
J: TRBJ2-5
CDR3: ASSIQSGASETQY

V: TRBV10-2
length: 12
size: .
J: TRBJ1-4
CDR3: ASSEHLGDEKLF

V: TRBV7-2
length: 13
size: few
J: TRBJ2-7
CDR3: ASSLGFLASYEQY

V: TRBV5-4
length: 14
size: many
J: TRBJ2-5
CDR3: ASSLDSATGGETQY

V: TRBV12-3/TRBV12-4
length: 11
size: many
J: TRBJ1-1
CDR3: ASDSQGGTEAF

V: TRBV7-9
length: 14
size: .
J: TRBJ2-5
CDR3: ASSLGWTETQETQY

V: TRBV10-3
length: 11
size: .
J: TRBJ1-1
CDR3: AISVGGHTEAF

V: TRBV5-6
length: 10
size: many
J: TRBJ2-5
CDR3: ASSFDGTTQY

V: TRBV5-1
length: 15
size: .
J: TRBJ2-2
CDR3: ASSLKSGGQDTGELF

V: TRBV30
length: 13
size: .
J: TRBJ1-1
CDR3: AWSFPSGGYTEAF

V: TRBV9
length: 10
size: .
J: TRBJ2-7
CDR3: ASSLGATEQY

V: TRBV12-3/TRBV12-4
length: 13
size: .
J: TRBJ2-2
CDR3: ASSFLAGDTGELF

V: TRBV29-1
length: 11
size: .
J: TRBJ2-7
CDR3: SVGAGGSYEQY

V: TRBV12-3/TRBV12-4
length: 13
size: many
J: TRBJ1-5
CDR3: ASGGTRLFNQPQH

V: TRBV2
length: 12
size: .
J: TRBJ1-5
CDR3: ASSGEIGNQPQH

V: TRBV6-4
length: 14
size: .
J: TRBJ2-5
CDR3: ASSYHGLAGAETQY

V: TRBV29-1
length: 11
size: many
J: TRBJ1-1
CDR3: SVESGRRSEAF

V: TRBV20-1
length: 11
size: once
J: TRBJ2-7
CDR3: SATLVGAYEQY

V: TRBV10-3
length: 13
size: .
J: TRBJ1-4
CDR3: AISESRTGGEKLF

V: TRBV20-1
length: 11
size: few
J: TRBJ2-7
CDR3: SASRGPDYEQY

V: TRBV7-9
length: 14
size: few
J: TRBJ2-5
CDR3: ASSFFEREGRETQY

V: TRBV6-6
length: 14
size: many
J: TRBJ1-1
CDR3: ASSLFGGRGSTEAF

V: TRBV7-2
length: 15
size: .
J: TRBJ2-5
CDR3: ASSPTLSGAYQETQY

V: TRBV30
length: 10
size: few
J: TRBJ1-1
CDR3: AWSGGISEAF